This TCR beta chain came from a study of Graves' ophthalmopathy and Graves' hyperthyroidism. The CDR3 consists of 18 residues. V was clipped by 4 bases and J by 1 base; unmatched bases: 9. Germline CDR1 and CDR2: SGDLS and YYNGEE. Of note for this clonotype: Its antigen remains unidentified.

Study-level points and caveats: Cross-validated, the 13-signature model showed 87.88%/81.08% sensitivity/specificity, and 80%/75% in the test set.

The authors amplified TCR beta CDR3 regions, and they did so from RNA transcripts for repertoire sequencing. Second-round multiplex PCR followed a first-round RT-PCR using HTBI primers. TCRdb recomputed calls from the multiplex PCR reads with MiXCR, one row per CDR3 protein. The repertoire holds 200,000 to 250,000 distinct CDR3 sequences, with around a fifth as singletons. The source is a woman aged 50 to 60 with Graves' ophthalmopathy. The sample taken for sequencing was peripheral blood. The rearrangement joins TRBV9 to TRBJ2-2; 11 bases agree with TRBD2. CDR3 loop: CASSKGSGTSGNTGELFF. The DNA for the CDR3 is TGTGCCAGCAGCAAGGGTAGCGGGACTAGCGGGAACACCGGGGAGCTGTTTTTT.